This note documents a single TCR beta chain sequence. This clonotype was counted between two and nine times. The target of this receptor is not known. Base qualities were left out, and no much larger clone turns up one base away. The entry originates in a study of T cells in Graves' hyperthyroidism and ophthalmopathy (dated by TCRdb to between 2018 and 2021). Background on the whole study: Peripheral blood samples were taken at initial diagnosis, before any treatment was given. According to the paper, TCR Vbeta CDR3 sequencing was carried out on over 130 peripheral blood samples, which came from over 40 ophthalmopathy, fewer than 80 hyperthyroidism and roughly 17 progressor patients. The study also compared thyroid tissue and blood T-cell repertoires from over 5 Graves' hyperthyroidism patients. Following sampling, methimazole starting at 30 mg daily was given to hyperthyroidism patients, and high-dose intravenous methylprednisolone was given to ophthalmopathy patients. Whether ophthalmopathy could be predicted prospectively was tested in an independent validation cohort made up of roughly 20 hyperthyroidism patients plus 17 patients who later progressed to ophthalmopathy. The approximately 100 discovery patients were divided at random into training and test sets in a 7:3 ratio. To identify TCR V-J signatures that set the groups apart, the researchers used a discovery cohort of more than 95 patients, made up of roughly 45 with Graves' ophthalmopathy and about 60 with stable Graves' hyperthyroidism. The full study reports these points: In validation, the model predicted progression to ophthalmopathy a median of roughly six months before onset, with about 64% sensitivity and roughly 79% specificity. Sample size was not statistically predetermined, and investigators were not blinded to group allocation. A model built on a 13 V-J signature distinguished ophthalmopathy from stable hyperthyroidism, reaching 87.88% sensitivity and around 81% specificity in cross-validation and 80%/75% in testing. Most expanded thyroid clonotypes (frequency above 0.001) were also detected in blood, suggesting blood repertoires may reflect thyroid immune responses.

Taken from the germline V gene (reference sequence), the CDR1 and CDR2 loops are LGHDT and YNNKEL. Inclusive of the bounding cysteine and phenylalanine, the CDR3 is 12 residues long. Only CDR3 DNA remains: 36 bases, in frame from the first base. V is shortened by 2 bases, J by 6 bases, and the region joining them spans 5 bases. The TCR beta CDR3 regions were amplified from RNA transcripts. A first-round RT-PCR of the TCR CDR3 used the HTBI primer set with the Qiagen OneStep RT-PCR kit. A second multiplex PCR round built the libraries, followed by size selection and purification. Libraries were sequenced paired-end with 100 bp reads on an Illumina HiSeq2000. In the paper's pipeline: SOAPnuke was used to process the raw data, removing reads that contained adapters or uncalled bases, had a mean Phred below 15, or lacked an exact match to the constant primer or identifier. High-quality paired reads were merged using COPE v1.2.5, and each unique nucleotide sequence was defined as a clonotype. Clonotypes were aligned to IMGT TRBV, TRBD and TRBJ reference segments using MiTCR v1.1. The analysis was restricted to V-J combinations with a frequency above 0.0001, which together covered about 99% of the repertoires. A TCS score was defined as the ratio between F50 (clonal expansion) and ExV (chaos), using BLOSUM62-based TCRdist between CDR3 peptides within each V-J. Welch's t-statistics and random forest reduced roughly 540 V-J features to 10 to 15, which were used in a naive Bayes classifier (R e1071). TCRdb itself trimmed the public reads at Q25 with fastp, ran MiXCR and retained productive beta chains. A single entry per CDR3 protein holds the most common genes and DNA from its merged rows. The V and J calls were determined by TCRdb, not by the authors. The sample has 700,000 or so distinct CDR3 sequences on record, about 17% of them singletons. The leading ten clones occupy under 8.5% of the sample.

A patient counted as having stable Graves' hyperthyroidism if no progression to ophthalmopathy occurred over 18 months of follow-up. Hyperthyroidism patients were newly diagnosed, with disease duration under 2 months, and aged 18 to 65 years. Exclusion was applied to patients with uncontrolled infections, other autoimmune diseases, pregnancy or lactation. Diagnoses relied on clinical symptoms, serum thyroxine and TRAb, thyroid ultrasound and orbital computed tomography. Ficoll-Paque density gradient centrifugation was used to isolate PBMCs from approximately 10 ml of fresh peripheral blood. Trizol reagent was used to extract total RNA, and RNA quality was then checked on an Agilent 2100 Bioanalyzer.

Material: blood. The receptor chain draws on TRBV3-1 and TRBJ1-5, with the D gene call left open. The TCR comes from a man aged 18 to 29 with Graves' hyperthyroidism. The CDR3 region reads CASSQIGQPQHF. The sequenced DNA is TGTGCCAGCAGCCAAATAGGTCAGCCCCAGCATTTT. Full variable domain (CDR3 extended with the reference TRBV3-1 and TRBJ1-5 proteins): DTAVSQTPKYLVTQMGNDKSIKCEQNLGHDTMYWYKQDSKKFLKIMFSYNNKELIINETVPNRFSPKSPDKAHLNLHINSLELGDSAVYFCASSQIGQPQHFGDGTRLSIL.